This note documents a single TCR beta chain sequence. No antigen is known for it. Time point defined: newly diagnosed GD, antithyroid drugs for less than 3 months. PBMC-extracted RNA yielded the TCR library. CDR3-region Arm-PCR and iRepertoire HTBI primers produced the TCR beta libraries. Using its own MiXCR run on the multiplex PCR reads, TCRdb lists one record per CDR3 protein. The sample consists of about 450,000 distinct CDR3 sequences, around 17% of them appearing once. The ends lost 3 bases at V and 2 bases at J; junction bases unmatched: 10. CDR3 length: 17 residues. Germline V CDR1 and CDR2: LGHNA, YNFKEQ. This sample is part of a study of regulatory T cells in long-lasting Graves disease. Study-wide findings and caveats: Persistent disease was associated with favored TRBV28 usage and with favored use of TRBJ1-2 and TRBJ2-5. Persistent Graves' patients possessed reduced TCR diversity relative to recently diagnosed ones.

These data also featured in a second study, about T cells in Graves' hyperthyroidism and ophthalmopathy.

This sample comprised peripheral blood mononuclear cells (PBMCs), obtained at new diagnosis, from a patient treated with antithyroid drugs. The clonotype was recovered from a woman between 25 and 40 years old with Graves disease. This chain links TRBV4-2 with TRBJ2-3; 8 positions agree with TRBD2. The CDR3 DNA is TGTGCCAGCAGCCACGAATCTCCTAGCGGGCTCACAGATACGCAGTATTTT. Residues: CASSHESPSGLTDTQYF.